This T cell receptor beta chain stems from a study of blood T cell repertoires in COVID-19. For the study at large: From the United States, Italy and Spain came samples of acute and convalescent COVID-19. T cells, B-cell-depleted T cells, or PBMCs supplied cDNA or gDNA.

In the original processing: The assay estimated nucleated cells by amplifying reference gene primers. Using immunoSEQ multiplex PCR, the repertoire was profiled, and TCRdb retains in-frame clones only, with some absent. V, J and clone size were drawn from that table, and D and trimming were deduced from the DNA. The top ten hold more than 9% of the sample, which has some 93,000 clones, 70% to 85% seen once. V shed 2 bases, J shed 2 bases, and the junction held 8 bases outside the gene matches. Germline V gene lookup returns CDR1 SEHNR and CDR2 FQNEAQ (reference sequence). CDR3 length: 17 amino acids.

Material: peripheral blood. This receptor was obtained from a man in his 70s with acute or convalescent COVID-19. The chain recombines TRBV7-9 with TRBJ1-1, with 10 bases fitting TRBD1. CDR3 protein: CASSLRQGAPTNTEAFF. The CDR3 nucleotides are TGTGCCAGCAGCTTAAGACAGGGGGCTCCCACAAACACTGAAGCTTTCTTT.